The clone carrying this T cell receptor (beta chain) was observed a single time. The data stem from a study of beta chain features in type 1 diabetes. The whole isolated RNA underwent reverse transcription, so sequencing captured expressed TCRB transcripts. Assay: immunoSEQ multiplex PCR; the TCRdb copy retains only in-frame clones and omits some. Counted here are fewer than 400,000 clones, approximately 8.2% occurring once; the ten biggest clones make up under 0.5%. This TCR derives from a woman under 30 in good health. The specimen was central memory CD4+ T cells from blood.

CDR3 protein: CSVEERQGGEQYF. The CDR3 nucleotides are TGCAGCGTTGAAGAGCGGCAGGGAGGGGAGCAGTACTTC. The chain uses TRBV29-1 and TRBJ2-7; 7 positions match TRBD2. J lost 7 bases, V lost 0 bases, and 6 bases had no gene match. The CDR3 consists of 13 residues. Germline CDR1 is SQVTM and CDR2 is ANQGSEA.